This T cell receptor (beta chain) was obtained from a study of blood T cell repertoires in COVID-19. The overall study: The United States, Italy and Spain were the sources of the acute and convalescent COVID-19 samples.

Produced via immunoSEQ multiplex PCR; TCRdb's table is partial and in-frame only. Of some 37,000 clones in the sample, about nine tenths were seen once. CDR1 is SGHRS and CDR2 is YFSETQ in the germline V gene. Trimming at V came to 3 bases and at J to 5 bases, leaving 5 bases not matched to a gene. CDR3 length: 14 amino acids. The origin of this receptor is a human donor in a cohort sampled during active COVID-19. The chain is built from TRBV5-1 and TRBJ2-1, with 7 bases lining up with TRBD1. What was sequenced was peripheral blood. CDR3 loop: CASSSGQPHNEQFF. The CDR3 region has the DNA TGCGCCAGCAGCTCGGGACAGCCCCACAATGAGCAGTTCTTC.